What follows describes a single TCR beta chain. Trimming took off 0 bases at V and 5 bases at J, with 8 bases between the two ends. Germline lookup yields CDR1 SGHTA and CDR2 FQGTGA. This CDR3 is 14 amino acids long. These data come from a study of blood T cell repertoires in COVID-19. Study summary: The United States, Italy and Spain were the sources of the acute and convalescent COVID-19 samples. In each case, the material was cDNA or gDNA derived from T cells, B-cell-depleted T cells, or PBMCs.

Original processing methods: Cell counts per sample came from amplifying reference gene primers. Generated by immunoSEQ multiplex PCR, the TCRdb table keeps only in-frame clones and is missing some. The DNA was the basis for D and trimming; V, J and clone size are from that table. This table holds 250,000 to 400,000 clones, around nine tenths found once. Sequencing used peripheral blood. The rearrangement links TRBV7-3 to TRBJ2-1, with TRBD2 as a possible D gene (6 bases). The receptor comes from a man in his fifties or sixties with active or convalescent COVID-19. CDR3 nucleotide sequence: TGTGCCAGCAGCTTAACTCGGGGGAACAATGAGCAGTTCTTC. Residues: CASSLTRGNNEQFF.